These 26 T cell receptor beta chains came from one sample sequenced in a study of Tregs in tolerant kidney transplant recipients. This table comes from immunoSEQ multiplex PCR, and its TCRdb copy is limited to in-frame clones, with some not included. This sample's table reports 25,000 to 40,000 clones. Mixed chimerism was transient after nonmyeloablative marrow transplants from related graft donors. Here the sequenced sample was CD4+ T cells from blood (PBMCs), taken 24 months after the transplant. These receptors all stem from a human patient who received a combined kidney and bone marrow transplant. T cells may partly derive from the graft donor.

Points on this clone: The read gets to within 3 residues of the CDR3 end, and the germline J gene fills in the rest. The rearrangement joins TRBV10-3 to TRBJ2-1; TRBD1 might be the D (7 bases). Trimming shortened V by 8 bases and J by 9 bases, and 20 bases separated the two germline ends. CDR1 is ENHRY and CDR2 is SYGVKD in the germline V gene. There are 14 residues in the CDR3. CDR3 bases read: TGTGCCATCGGAGGGGGCGACGGGAAGGGTGAG. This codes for CAIGGGDGKGE. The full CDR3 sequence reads CAIGGGDGKGEQFF.

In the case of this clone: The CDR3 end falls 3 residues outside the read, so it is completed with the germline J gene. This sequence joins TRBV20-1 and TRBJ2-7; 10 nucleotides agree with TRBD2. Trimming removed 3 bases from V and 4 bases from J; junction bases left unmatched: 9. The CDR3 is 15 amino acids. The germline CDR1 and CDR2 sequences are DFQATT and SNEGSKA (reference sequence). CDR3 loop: CSASDQLAGTYEQYF. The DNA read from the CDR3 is TGCAGTGCTAGTGATCAACTAGCGGGAACGTACGAG.

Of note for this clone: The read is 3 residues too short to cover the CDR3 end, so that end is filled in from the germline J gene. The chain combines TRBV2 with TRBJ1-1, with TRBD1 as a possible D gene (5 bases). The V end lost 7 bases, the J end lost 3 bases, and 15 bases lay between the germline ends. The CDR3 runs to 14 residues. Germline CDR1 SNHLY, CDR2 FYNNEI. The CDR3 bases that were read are TGTGCCAGCACCCGGAGGTGGGGGGACACTGAA. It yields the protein CASTRRWGDTE. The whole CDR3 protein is CASTRRWGDTEAFF.

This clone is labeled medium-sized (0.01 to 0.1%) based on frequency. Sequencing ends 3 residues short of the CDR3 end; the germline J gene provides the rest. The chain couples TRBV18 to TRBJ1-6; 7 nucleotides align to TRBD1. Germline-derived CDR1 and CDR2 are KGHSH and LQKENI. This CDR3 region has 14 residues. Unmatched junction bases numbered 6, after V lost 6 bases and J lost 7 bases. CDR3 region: CASSPTGNNSPLHF. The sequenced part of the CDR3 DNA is TGTGCCAGCTCGCCGACAGGGAACAATTCACCC.

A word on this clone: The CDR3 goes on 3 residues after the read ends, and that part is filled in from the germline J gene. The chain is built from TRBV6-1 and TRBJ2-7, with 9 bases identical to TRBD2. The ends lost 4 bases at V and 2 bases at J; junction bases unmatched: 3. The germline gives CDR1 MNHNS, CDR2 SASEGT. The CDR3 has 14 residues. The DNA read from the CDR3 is TGTGCCAGCAGTGGACTAGCGGTACCCTACGAG. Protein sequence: CASSGLAVPYE. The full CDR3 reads CASSGLAVPYEQYF.

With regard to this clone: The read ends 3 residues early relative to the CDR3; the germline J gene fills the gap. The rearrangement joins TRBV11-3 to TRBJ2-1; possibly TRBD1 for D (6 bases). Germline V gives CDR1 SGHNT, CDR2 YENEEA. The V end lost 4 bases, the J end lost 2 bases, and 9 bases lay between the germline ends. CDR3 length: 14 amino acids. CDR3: CASSSGQTYNEQFF. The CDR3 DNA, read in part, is TGTGCCAGCAGCTCCGGACAGACCTACAATGAG.

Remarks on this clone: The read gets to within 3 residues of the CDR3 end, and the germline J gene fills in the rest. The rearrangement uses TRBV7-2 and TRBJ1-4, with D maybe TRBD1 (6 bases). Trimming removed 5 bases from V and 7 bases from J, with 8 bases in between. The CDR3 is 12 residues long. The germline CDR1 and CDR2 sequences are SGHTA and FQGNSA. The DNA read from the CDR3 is TGTGCCAGCAGCCCCAGGGGTGAAAAA. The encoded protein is CASSPRGEK. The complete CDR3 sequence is CASSPRGEKLFF. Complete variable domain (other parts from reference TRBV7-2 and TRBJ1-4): GAGVSQSPSNKVTEKGKDVELRCDPISGHTALYWYRQSLGQGLEFLIYFQGNSAPDKSGLPSDRFSAERTGGSVSTLTIQRTQQEDSAVYLCASSPRGEKLFFGSGTQLSVL.

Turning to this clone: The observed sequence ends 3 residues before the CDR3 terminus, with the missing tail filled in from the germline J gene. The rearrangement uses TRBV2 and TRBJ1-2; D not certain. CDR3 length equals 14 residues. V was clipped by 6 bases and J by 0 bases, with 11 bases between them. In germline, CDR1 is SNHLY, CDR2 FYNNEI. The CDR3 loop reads CASRVDITNYGYTF. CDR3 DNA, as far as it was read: TGTGCCAGCAGGGTTGACATCACTAACTATGGC. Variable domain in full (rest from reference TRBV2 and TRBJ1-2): EPEVTQTPSHQVTQMGQEVILRCVPISNHLYFYWYRQILGQKVEFLVSFYNNEISEKSEIFDDQFSVERPDGSNFTLKIRSTKLEDSAMYFCASRVDITNYGYTFGSGTRLTVV.

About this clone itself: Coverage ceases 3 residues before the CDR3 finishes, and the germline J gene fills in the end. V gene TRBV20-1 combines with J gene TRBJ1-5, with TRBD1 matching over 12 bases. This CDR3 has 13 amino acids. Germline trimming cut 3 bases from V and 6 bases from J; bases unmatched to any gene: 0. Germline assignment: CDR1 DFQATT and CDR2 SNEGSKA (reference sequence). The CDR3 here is CSARGQGAQPQHF. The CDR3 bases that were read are TGCAGTGCTAGGGGACAGGGGGCTCAGCCC.

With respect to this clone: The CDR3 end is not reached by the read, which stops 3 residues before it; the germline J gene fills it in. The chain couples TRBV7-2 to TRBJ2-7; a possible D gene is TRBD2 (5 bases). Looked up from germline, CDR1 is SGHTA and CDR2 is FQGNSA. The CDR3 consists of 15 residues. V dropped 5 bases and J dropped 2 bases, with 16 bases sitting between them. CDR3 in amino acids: CASSPDRTRTYEQYF. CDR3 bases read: TGTGCCAGCAGCCCCGATAGAACTAGGACCTACGAG.

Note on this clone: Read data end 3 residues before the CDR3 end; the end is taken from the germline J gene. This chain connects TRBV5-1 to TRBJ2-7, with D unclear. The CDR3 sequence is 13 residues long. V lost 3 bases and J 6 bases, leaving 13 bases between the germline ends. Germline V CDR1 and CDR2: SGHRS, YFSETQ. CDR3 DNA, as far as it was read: TGCGCCAGCAGCTCACCCCCGTTGGCCGAG. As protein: CASSSPPLAE. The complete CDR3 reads CASSSPPLAEQYF.

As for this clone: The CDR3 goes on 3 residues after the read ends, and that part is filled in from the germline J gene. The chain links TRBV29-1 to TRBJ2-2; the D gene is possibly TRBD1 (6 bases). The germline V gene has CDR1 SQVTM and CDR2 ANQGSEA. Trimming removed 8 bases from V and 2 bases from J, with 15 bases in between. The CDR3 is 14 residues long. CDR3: CSILTGINTGELFF. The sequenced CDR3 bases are TGCAGCATTTTAACAGGGATCAACACCGGGGAG.

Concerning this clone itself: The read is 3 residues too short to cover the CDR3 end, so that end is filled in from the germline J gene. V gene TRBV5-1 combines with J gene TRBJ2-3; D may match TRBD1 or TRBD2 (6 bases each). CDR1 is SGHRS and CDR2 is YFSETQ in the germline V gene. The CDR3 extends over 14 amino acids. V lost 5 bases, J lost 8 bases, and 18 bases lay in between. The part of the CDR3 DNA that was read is TGCGCCAGCAGTCCTGGAGGGACACAGACTACG. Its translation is CASSPGGTQTT. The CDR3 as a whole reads CASSPGGTQTTQYF.

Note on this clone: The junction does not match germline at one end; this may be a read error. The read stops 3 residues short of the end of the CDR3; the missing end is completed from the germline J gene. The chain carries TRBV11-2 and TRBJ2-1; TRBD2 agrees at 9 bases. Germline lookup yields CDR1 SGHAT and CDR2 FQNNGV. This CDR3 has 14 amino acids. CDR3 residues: CASGFGTSPNEQFF. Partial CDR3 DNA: TGTGCCAGCGGCTTTGGGACTAGCCCCAATGAG.

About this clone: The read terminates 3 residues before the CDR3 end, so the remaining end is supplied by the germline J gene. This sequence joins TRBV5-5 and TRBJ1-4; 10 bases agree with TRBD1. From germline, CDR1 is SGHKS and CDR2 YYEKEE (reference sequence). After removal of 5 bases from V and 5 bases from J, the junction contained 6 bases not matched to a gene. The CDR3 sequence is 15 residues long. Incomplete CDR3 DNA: TGTGCCAGCAGGTCGGACAGGGGGTCCAATGAAAAA. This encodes CASRSDRGSNEK. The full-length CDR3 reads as CASRSDRGSNEKLFF.

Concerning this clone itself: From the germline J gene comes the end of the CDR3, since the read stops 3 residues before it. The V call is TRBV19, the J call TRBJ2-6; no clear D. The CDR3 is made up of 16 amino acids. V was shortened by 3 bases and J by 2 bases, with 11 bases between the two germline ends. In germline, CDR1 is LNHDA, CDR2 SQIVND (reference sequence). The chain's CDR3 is CASSINRRPGANVLTF. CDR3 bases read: TGTGCCAGTAGTATTAACAGACGGCCTGGGGCCAACGTC.

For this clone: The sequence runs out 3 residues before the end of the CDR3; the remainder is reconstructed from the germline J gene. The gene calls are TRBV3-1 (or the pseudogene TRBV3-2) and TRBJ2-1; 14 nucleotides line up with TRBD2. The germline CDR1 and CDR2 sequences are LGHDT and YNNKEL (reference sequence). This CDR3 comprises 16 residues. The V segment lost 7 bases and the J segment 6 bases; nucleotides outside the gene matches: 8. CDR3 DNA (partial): TGTGCCAGCAATAGAGTGGGACTAGCGGGAGTCAATGAG. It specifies CASNRVGLAGVNE. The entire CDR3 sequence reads CASNRVGLAGVNEQFF.

The sequenced CDR3 bases are TGTGCCAGCAGCCCCCAGCGGCAGGTCGGC. This codes for CASSPQRQVG. The whole CDR3 sequence reads CASSPQRQVGYTF. The V and J genes are TRBV7-2 and TRBJ1-2; no firm D call. The read gets to within 3 residues of the CDR3 end, and the germline J gene fills in the rest. The CDR3 length is 13 residues. CDR1 is SGHTA and CDR2 is FQGNSA in the germline V gene. Full variable domain (rest looked up from reference TRBV7-2 and TRBJ1-2): GAGVSQSPSNKVTEKGKDVELRCDPISGHTALYWYRQSLGQGLEFLIYFQGNSAPDKSGLPSDRFSAERTGGSVSTLTIQRTQQEDSAVYLCASSPQRQVGYTFGSGTRLTVV.

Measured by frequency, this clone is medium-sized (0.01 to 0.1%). The sequenced part of the CDR3 DNA is TGTGCCTTCCGACAGGGGAAGACCTACGAG. Amino acid sequence: CAFRQGKTYE. The entire CDR3 protein is CAFRQGKTYEQYF. The chain combines TRBV30 with TRBJ2-7; 8 bases match TRBD1. The read terminates 3 residues ahead of where the CDR3 ends, so the germline J gene completes it. Germline V gene sequence: CDR1 GTSNPN, CDR2 SVGIG (reference sequence). The CDR3 length is 13 residues. The V segment lost 7 bases and the J segment 2 bases; nucleotides outside the gene matches: 7. Complete variable domain (other parts from reference TRBV30 and TRBJ2-7): SQTIHQWPATLVQPVGSPLSLECTVEGTSNPNLYWYRQAAGRGLQLLFYSVGIGQISSEVPQNLSASRPQDRQFILSSKKLLLSDSGFYLCAFRQGKTYEQYFGPGTRLTVT.

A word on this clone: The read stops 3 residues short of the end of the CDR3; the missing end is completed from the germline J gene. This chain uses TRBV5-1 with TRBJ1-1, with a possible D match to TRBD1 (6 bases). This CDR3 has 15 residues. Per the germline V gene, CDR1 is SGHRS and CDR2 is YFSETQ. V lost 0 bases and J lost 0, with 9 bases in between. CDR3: CASSLVGGLNTEAFF. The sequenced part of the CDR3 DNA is TGCGCCAGCAGCTTGGTTGGGGGCTTGAACACTGAA.

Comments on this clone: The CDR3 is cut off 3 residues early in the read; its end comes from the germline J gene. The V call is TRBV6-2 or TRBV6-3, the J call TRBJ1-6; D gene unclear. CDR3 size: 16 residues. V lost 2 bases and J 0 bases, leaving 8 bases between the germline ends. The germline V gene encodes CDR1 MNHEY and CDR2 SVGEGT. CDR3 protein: CASSYHSGSYNSPLHF. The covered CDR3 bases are TGTGCCAGCAGTTACCACAGTGGCTCCTATAATTCACCC.

The part of the CDR3 DNA that was read is TGTGCCAGCAGCCAAGATCGCTATAGGCTAGCGGGAGGGTTAGGTGCCGATACG. Translation: CASSQDRYRLAGGLGADT. The entire CDR3 protein is CASSQDRYRLAGGLGADTQYF. The chain joins TRBV4-2 to TRBJ2-3; the match to TRBD2 covers 12 bases. The CDR3 end is not reached by the read, which stops 3 residues before it; the germline J gene fills it in. The V segment lost 0 bases and the J segment 6 bases; nucleotides outside the gene matches: 19. This CDR3 spans 21 amino acids. Per the germline V gene, CDR1 is LGHNA and CDR2 is YNFKEQ.

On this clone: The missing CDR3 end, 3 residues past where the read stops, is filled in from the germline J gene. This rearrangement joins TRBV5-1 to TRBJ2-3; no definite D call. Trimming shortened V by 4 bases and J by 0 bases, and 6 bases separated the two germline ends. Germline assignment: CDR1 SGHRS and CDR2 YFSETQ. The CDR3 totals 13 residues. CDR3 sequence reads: CASSLRSTDTQYF. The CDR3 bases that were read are TGCGCCAGCAGCCTGCGGAGCACAGATACG. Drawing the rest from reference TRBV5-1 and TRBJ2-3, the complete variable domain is KAGVTQTPRYLIKTRGQQVTLSCSPISGHRSVSWYQQTPGQGLQFLFEYFSETQRNKGNFPGRFSGRQFSNSRSEMNVSTLELGDSALYLCASSLRSTDTQYFGPGTRLTVL.

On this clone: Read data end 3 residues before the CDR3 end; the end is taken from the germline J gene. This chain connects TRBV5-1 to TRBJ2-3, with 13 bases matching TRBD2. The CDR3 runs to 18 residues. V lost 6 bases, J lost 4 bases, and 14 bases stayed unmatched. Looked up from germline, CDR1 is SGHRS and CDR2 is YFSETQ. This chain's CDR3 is CASTSPPGLAGVADTQYF. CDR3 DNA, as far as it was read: TGCGCCAGCACCAGCCCGCCCGGACTAGCGGGAGTAGCAGATACG.

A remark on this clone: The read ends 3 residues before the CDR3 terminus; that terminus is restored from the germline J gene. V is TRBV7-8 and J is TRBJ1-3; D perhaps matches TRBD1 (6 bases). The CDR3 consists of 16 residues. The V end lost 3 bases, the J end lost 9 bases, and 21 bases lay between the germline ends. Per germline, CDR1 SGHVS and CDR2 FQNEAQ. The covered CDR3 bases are TGTGCCAGCAGCTTCCGGGACAACTTGGCCGGAGTCACC. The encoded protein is CASSFRDNLAGVT. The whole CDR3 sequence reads CASSFRDNLAGVTIYF. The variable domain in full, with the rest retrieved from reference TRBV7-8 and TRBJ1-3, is GAGVSQSPRYKVAKRGQDVALRCDPISGHVSLFWYQQALGQGPEFLTYFQNEAQLDKSGLPSDRFFAERPEGSVSTLKIQRTQQEDSAVYLCASSFRDNLAGVTIYFGEGSWLTVV.

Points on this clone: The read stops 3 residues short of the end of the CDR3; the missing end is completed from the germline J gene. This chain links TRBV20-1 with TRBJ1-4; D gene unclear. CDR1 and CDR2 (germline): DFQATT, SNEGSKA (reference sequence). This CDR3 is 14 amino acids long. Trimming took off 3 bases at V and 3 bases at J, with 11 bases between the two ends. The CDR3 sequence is CSASEAGANEKLFF. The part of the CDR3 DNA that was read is TGCAGTGCTAGTGAGGCGGGAGCTAATGAAAAA.